This entry lists 27 T cell receptor beta chains sequenced from one sample in a study of graft-versus-host responses after intestinal transplantation. Sequencing used immunoSEQ multiplex PCR; TCRdb keeps in-frame clones, though not all of them. The profile shows approximately 60,000 clones, around 86% of them singletons. Grafts had their tissue processed, releasing intraepithelial and lamina propria lymphocytes. This specimen was ileum tissue, taken 357 days after transplant. Receptors originate from a human patient who received an intestinal transplant, so some T cells may come from the graft donor.

The chain uses TRBV29-1 and TRBJ2-1, with 7 positions matching TRBD2. Germline V lookup: CDR1 SQVTM, CDR2 ANQGSEA. The CDR3 sequence is 13 residues long. Trimming cost V 7 bases and J 7 bases; bases outside gene matches: 10. The CDR3 bases are TGCAGCGCCGATAGCGGGTTGGGGAATGAGCAGTTCTTC. Translation gives CSADSGLGNEQFF.

This clone has a single count. The chain uses TRBV2 and TRBJ2-3; a possible D gene is TRBD2 (6 bases). This CDR3 has 16 residues. Germline assignment: CDR1 SNHLY and CDR2 FYNNEI. V lost 4 bases and J 1 base, leaving 15 bases between the germline ends. The DNA of the CDR3 is TGTGCCAGCAGTGGAGTAGGAGGGGCTGGCACAGATACGCAGTATTTT. This translates into CASSGVGGAGTDTQYF.

V gene TRBV7-9 combines with J gene TRBJ1-3; D uncertain. Germline CDR1 and CDR2: SEHNR and FQNEAQ (reference sequence). Trimming removed 5 bases from V and 0 bases from J, with 8 bases in between. The CDR3 has 14 residues. The CDR3 bases are TGTGCCAGCAGCCCCACAGTCTCTGGAAACACCATATATTTT. Translation gives CASSPTVSGNTIYF.

This clone was seen a single time. The chain links TRBV16 to TRBJ2-7; no definite D call. The V gene lost 5 bases and the J gene lost 3 bases, with 17 bases spanning the gap. CDR3 length: 15 residues. Germline V gene data show CDR1 as KGHSY and CDR2 as FQNENV. CDR3 residues: CASSELRQGFYEQYF. Written as DNA, the CDR3 is TGTGCCAGCAGCGAGTTGAGACAAGGATTCTACGAGCAGTACTTC.

The V gene is TRBV28, the J gene TRBJ2-2; 8 bases map to TRBD1. The length of the CDR3 is 14 residues. Germline V lookup: CDR1 MDHEN, CDR2 SYDVKM. V dropped 5 bases and J dropped 7; count of bases not matched to a gene: 6. As DNA, the CDR3 is TGTGCCAGCAGTCTGACAGGGGCCGGCGGGGAGCTGTTTTTT. Protein product: CASSLTGAGGELFF. The whole variable domain, remainder taken from reference TRBV28 and TRBJ2-2, is DVKVTQSSRYLVKRTGEKVFLECVQDMDHENMFWYRQDPGLGLRLIYFSYDVKMKEKGDIPEGYSVSREKKERFSLILESASTNQTSMYLCASSLTGAGGELFFGEGSRLTVL.

CDR3 protein: CASSRDTDTQYF. CDR3 nucleotide sequence: TGTGCCAGCAGCCGGGACACAGATACGCAGTATTTT. The chain uses TRBV28 and TRBJ2-3; tentative D call: TRBD2 (5 bases). The CDR3 covers 12 residues. Per the germline V gene, CDR1 is MDHEN and CDR2 is SYDVKM. V lost 6 bases and J 2 bases, leaving 6 bases between the germline ends. Complete variable domain (other parts from reference TRBV28 and TRBJ2-3): DVKVTQSSRYLVKRTGEKVFLECVQDMDHENMFWYRQDPGLGLRLIYFSYDVKMKEKGDIPEGYSVSREKKERFSLILESASTNQTSMYLCASSRDTDTQYFGPGTRLTVL.

The chain recombines TRBV5-4 with TRBJ2-2; D may be TRBD1 or TRBD2 (5 bases each). The CDR3 is 16 amino acids. Germline V lookup: CDR1 SGHNT, CDR2 YYREEE (reference sequence). Trimming pared 0 bases from V and 3 bases from J, leaving 12 bases between. The CDR3 sequence: CASSLELGRDTGELFF. CDR3 in DNA: TGTGCCAGCAGCTTGGAATTGGGACGGGACACCGGGGAGCTGTTTTTT.

The rearrangement links TRBV19 to TRBJ1-3; 8 bases are a match to TRBD1. CDR1 and CDR2 from the germline V gene are LNHDA and SQIVND (reference sequence). This CDR3 has 16 amino acids. V lost 4 bases, J lost 4 bases, and 9 bases stayed unmatched. The CDR3 DNA reads TGTGCCAGTAGTAGTACGGACAGGGTAGTCGGAAACACCATATATTTT. Its protein product is CASSSTDRVVGNTIYF.

This sequence joins TRBV4-1 and TRBJ2-1; 10 nucleotides agree with TRBD2. This CDR3 spans 19 amino acids. CDR1 is MGHRA, CDR2 YSYEKL, per germline. V lost 0 bases to trimming and J lost 0 bases; unmatched junction nucleotides: 8. The CDR3: CASSQDQLAGRFSYNEQFF. CDR3 in DNA: TGCGCCAGCAGCCAAGACCAACTAGCGGGGAGATTCTCCTACAATGAGCAGTTCTTC.

DNA for the CDR3: TGTGCCAGCAGCTTCTTTAACACAATCTACGAGCAGTACTTC. Protein: CASSFFNTIYEQYF. The rearrangement links TRBV5-6 to TRBJ2-7; D gene unclear. Germline loops: CDR1 SGHDT, CDR2 YYEEEE. There are 14 residues in the CDR3. Trimming shortened V by 2 bases and J by 3 bases, and 12 bases separated the two germline ends.

V and J are TRBV6-1 and TRBJ1-1; D is unresolved. The CDR3 extends over 13 amino acids. Germline V gives CDR1 MNHNS, CDR2 SASEGT. V was trimmed by 5 bases and J by 11 bases, leaving 18 bases between them. The CDR3 DNA reads TGTGCCAGCAGTTCCGGACTCAAAAGTAGGGCTTTCTTT. Protein: CASSSGLKSRAFF.

V and J are TRBV28 and TRBJ2-2; D is undetermined. This CDR3 has 14 residues. The germline V gene has CDR1 MDHEN and CDR2 SYDVKM. Trimming removed 7 bases at V and 7 bases at J, with 16 bases between. In DNA, the CDR3 is TGTGCCAGCACCCGGGCAGTGAAGGGCGGGGAGCTGTTTTTT. Translation gives CASTRAVKGGELFF. The full variable domain, with the rest looked up from reference TRBV28 and TRBJ2-2, is DVKVTQSSRYLVKRTGEKVFLECVQDMDHENMFWYRQDPGLGLRLIYFSYDVKMKEKGDIPEGYSVSREKKERFSLILESASTNQTSMYLCASTRAVKGGELFFGEGSRLTVL.

V is TRBV11-2 and J is TRBJ1-4; a weak D match, TRBD1 (6 bases). The V and J ends lost 1 base and 7 bases respectively, with 13 bases between them. The CDR3 extends over 15 amino acids. Germline-derived CDR1 and CDR2 are SGHAT and FQNNGV. The DNA of the CDR3 is TGTGCCAGCAGCTTAGGGACAGAGCTAAGTGAAAAACTGTTTTTT. Translating it yields CASSLGTELSEKLFF.

The chain links TRBV15 to TRBJ1-4, with 8 bases that match TRBD1. The CDR3 is 18 amino acids. CDR1 is LNHNV and CDR2 is YYDKDF in the germline V gene (reference sequence). V lost 0 bases and J lost 5; bases outside the gene matches: 11. The CDR3 is CATSRDGVTGGENEKLFF. CDR3 DNA: TGTGCCACCAGCAGAGATGGGGTTACAGGGGGAGAAAATGAAAAACTGTTTTTT.

The V and J genes are TRBV2 and TRBJ1-6; 8 bases are a match to TRBD1. This CDR3 is 15 amino acids long. Germline V gene data show CDR1 as SNHLY and CDR2 as FYNNEI. Trimming cost V 5 bases and J 9 bases; bases outside gene matches: 9. This chain's CDR3 is CASSQGASSGSPLHF. For the CDR3, the DNA is TGTGCCAGCAGTCAGGGGGCGAGTAGTGGTTCACCCCTCCACTTT.

The CDR3 reads CASSERGRSQFGGAFF. The CDR3 nucleotides are TGCGCCAGCAGTGAGAGAGGCAGGAGCCAATTCGGGGGGGCTTTCTTT. V and J are TRBV10-2 and TRBJ1-1; the D gene is possibly TRBD1 (5 bases). The CDR3 totals 16 residues. Germline lookup yields CDR1 WSHSY and CDR2 SAAADI. V was clipped by 2 bases and J by 11 bases, with 24 bases between them.

V gene TRBV4-1 combines with J gene TRBJ1-2, with 11 bases identical to TRBD1. The CDR3 contains 14 residues. J was trimmed by 4 bases and V by 4 bases; bases with no gene match: 2. From germline, CDR1 is MGHRA and CDR2 YSYEKL. CDR3 bases: TGCGCCAGCAGCCCGGACAGGGGGCTCTATGGCTACACCTTC. This encodes CASSPDRGLYGYTF.

The V call is TRBV19, the J call TRBJ2-3, with TRBD2 matching 10 bases. The junction had 8 bases not matched to a gene; V was cut back by 6 bases and J by 5 bases. CDR3 length equals 15 residues. Germline-derived CDR1 and CDR2 are LNHDA and SQIVND (reference sequence). The CDR3 DNA is TGTGCCAGTAGCTGGAGCGGGGGGGCCATAGATACGCAGTATTTT. Its translation: CASSWSGGAIDTQYF. The full variable domain, its missing parts supplied by reference TRBV19 and TRBJ2-3, is DGGITQSPKYLFRKEGQNVTLSCEQNLNHDAMYWYRQDPGQGLRLIYYSQIVNDFQKGDIAEGYSVSREKKESFPLTVTSAQKNPTAFYLCASSWSGGAIDTQYFGPGTRLTVL.

This chain connects TRBV6-5 to TRBJ1-1, with D unclear. V lost 5 bases and J lost 8, with 12 bases in between. The CDR3 totals 12 residues. CDR1 is MNHEY and CDR2 is SVGAGI in the germline V gene. Here the CDR3 reads CASSTRSWEAFF. The CDR3, as DNA: TGTGCCAGCAGTACCAGATCGTGGGAAGCTTTCTTT.

This clone was recorded only once. The DNA of the CDR3 is TGTGCCAGCACTAAACCACAGGGGAACACTGAAGCTTTCTTT. This sequence encodes CASTKPQGNTEAFF. The chain employs TRBV6-5 and TRBJ1-1; D perhaps matches TRBD1 (6 bases). Germline V gives CDR1 MNHEY, CDR2 SVGAGI. V lost 7 bases and J 1 base, leaving 13 bases between the germline ends. CDR3 size: 14 residues.

V usage is TRBV7-9 and J usage is TRBJ2-7; 9 bases agree with TRBD1. In germline, CDR1 is SEHNR, CDR2 FQNEAQ (reference sequence). With 4 bases clipped from V and 1 base from J, the junction kept 5 bases outside the gene matches. CDR3 size: 15 residues. Here the CDR3 reads CASSSWTGVSYEQYF. The DNA for the CDR3 is TGTGCCAGCAGCTCTTGGACAGGGGTATCCTACGAGCAGTACTTC.

A word on this clone: In the same sample, other DNA sequences code for this CDR3. The genes are TRBV2 and TRBJ1-2, with TRBD1 identical over 7 bases. CDR1 is SNHLY and CDR2 is FYNNEI in the germline V gene. V was clipped by 3 bases and J by 2 bases; unmatched bases: 6. The CDR3 totals 15 residues. In DNA form, the CDR3 reads TGTGCCAGCAGTGAGGAAGTAGGGGGCAACTATGGCTACACCTTC. As protein: CASSEEVGGNYGYTF.

This sequence joins TRBV6-5 and TRBJ2-7; weak D call: TRBD2 (5 bases). V gave up 5 bases and J gave up 3 bases, with 11 bases separating them. Germline CDR1 and CDR2: MNHEY and SVGAGI. The CDR3 has 13 residues. The CDR3 is CASSVDYYYEQYF. CDR3 sequence (DNA): TGTGCCAGCAGTGTAGACTATTACTACGAGCAGTACTTC.

Worth noting for this clone: At one of its ends the junction is not consistent with the germline gene, which may arise from a read error. The chain is built from TRBV2 and TRBJ1-5; a weak D match, TRBD1 (5 bases). CDR1 is SNHLY, CDR2 FYNNEI, per germline. This CDR3 is 15 amino acids long. The CDR3 sequence: CAGRDFVGSNQPQHF. The CDR3 nucleotides read TGTGCCGGCAGGGATTTTGTCGGGAGCAATCAGCCCCAGCATTTT. Based on the CDR3 plus reference TRBV2 and TRBJ1-5, the full variable domain is EPEVTQTPSHQVTQMGQEVILRCVPISNHLYFYWYRQILGQKVEFLVSFYNNEISEKSEIFDDQFSVERPDGSNFTLKIRSTKLEDSAMYFCAGRDFVGSNQPQHFGDGTRLSIL.

The chain links TRBV2 to TRBJ1-2; D unclear. The V gene's germline CDR1 is SNHLY and CDR2 FYNNEI. CDR3 size: 17 residues. V lost 1 base to trimming and J lost 4 bases, with 19 bases between them. The CDR3, as DNA: TGTGCCAGCAGTGAAGTGGGGTCGCTTTCTACCCTCTATGGCTACACCTTC. Its protein product is CASSEVGSLSTLYGYTF.

This chain connects TRBV11-2 to TRBJ2-5, with D possibly matching TRBD2 (5 bases). The germline CDR1 and CDR2 sequences are SGHAT and FQNNGV. V shed 5 bases and J shed 7 bases, with 8 bases lying between them. The CDR3 is 11 amino acids. CDR3 in amino acids: CASSLRGTQYF. CDR3 coding DNA: TGTGCCAGCAGCCTCCGGGGGACCCAGTACTTC.

The chain carries TRBV6-6 and TRBJ1-1, with D unresolved. Trimming removed 5 bases at V and 3 bases at J, with 19 bases between. The CDR3 runs 16 residues. Germline V lookup: CDR1 MNHNY, CDR2 SVGAGI (reference sequence). In nucleotides, the CDR3 is TGTGCCAGCAGTGCCCCTCGGGCGGTCGGATACACTGAAGCTTTCTTT. Amino acid sequence: CASSAPRAVGYTEAFF.